The 21 T cell receptor beta chains below were found in one sample sequenced in a study of Ad26.COV2.S vaccination and SARS-CoV-2 variants (dated by TCRdb to the early 2020s). The library was produced with the immunoSEQ multiplex PCR assay. TCRdb took this table from immuneACCESS and kept in-frame rearrangements with V and J called. Such tables lack part of the clones; where checked against another copy, unresolved V genes explain under half of the gap, and the rest is unexplained. Within this sample are 300,000 to 450,000 clones, with 92% of them counted one time only. 3.9% of the sample is taken by the ten largest. The time point tag for this specimen amounts to: individuals recovered from natural SARS-CoV-2 infection. This sample comprised peripheral blood, obtained after recovery from COVID-19. The receptors were gathered from a human donor who had recovered from COVID-19.

This chain uses TRBV21-1 with TRBJ1-2. TRBV21-1 has pseudogene status. The CDR3 consists of 15 residues. The CDR3 nucleotides read TGTGCCAGCAGCAACAGTAAAAGCCTCCACTATGGCTACACCTTC. This sequence encodes CASSNSKSLHYGYTF.

The chain uses TRBV25-1 and TRBJ1-1, with D unclear. The CDR3 is made up of 11 amino acids. Germline V gene lookup returns CDR1 MGHDK and CDR2 SYGVNS. V was pared by 1 base and J by 7 bases, with 4 bases between. The CDR3 is CASSEFSEAFF. The CDR3 DNA is TGTGCCAGCAGTGAATTCAGTGAAGCTTTCTTT.

This chain links TRBV7-2 with TRBJ1-5, with D maybe TRBD1 (5 bases). The length of the CDR3 is 16 residues. Germline CDR1 reads SGHTA; CDR2 reads FQGNSA. The V gene lost 5 bases and the J gene lost 2 bases, with 16 bases spanning the gap. CDR3 protein: CASSPQGGWGNQPQHF. In nucleotides, the CDR3 is TGTGCCAGCAGCCCGCAGGGTGGTTGGGGCAATCAGCCCCAGCATTTT.

J is TRBJ2-3 and V is TRBV3-1 (or the pseudogene TRBV3-2); perhaps TRBD2 as D (7 bases). Trimming took 5 bases from V and 2 from J, leaving 14 bases between them. CDR1 and CDR2 (germline): LGHDT, YNNKEL (reference sequence). The CDR3 totals 15 residues. In nucleotides, the CDR3 is TGTGCCAGCAGCTCTCCGGGGGGCAACACAGATACGCAGTATTTT. Its protein product is CASSSPGGNTDTQYF.

The chain uses TRBV2 and TRBJ2-1; D not certain. Trimming cost V 6 bases and J 9 bases, with 12 bases left between them. The CDR3 is 12 amino acids. In germline, CDR1 is SNHLY, CDR2 FYNNEI. The DNA for the CDR3 is TGTGCCAGCAGCCGGGCCGCGGCTGAGCAGTTCTTC. Its protein is CASSRAAAEQFF.

The chain carries TRBV14 and TRBJ2-3; no firm D call. This CDR3 comprises 13 residues. Trimming shortened V by 1 base and J by 2 bases, and 4 bases separated the two germline ends. The germline V gene has CDR1 SGHDN and CDR2 FVKESK. CDR3 residues: CASSQVNTDTQYF. CDR3 bases: TGTGCCAGCAGCCAAGTTAACACAGATACGCAGTATTTT.

This chain connects TRBV5-1 to TRBJ1-1, with D possibly matching TRBD1 (6 bases). The CDR3 is made up of 14 amino acids. The germline CDR1 and CDR2 sequences are SGHRS and YFSETQ. Trimming shortened V by 0 bases and J by 6 bases, and 12 bases separated the two germline ends. The CDR3 spells CASSLVNREAEAFF. CDR3 DNA sequence: TGCGCCAGCAGCTTGGTGAACAGGGAAGCTGAAGCTTTCTTT.

CDR3 amino acids: CASSPKGETQYF. The CDR3 DNA follows: TGTGCCAGCAGTCCTAAAGGGGAGACCCAGTACTTC. This sequence joins TRBV27 and TRBJ2-5; D is uncertain. Germline CDR1 is MNHEY and CDR2 is SMNVEV (reference sequence). The CDR3 is made up of 12 amino acids. Deletions cut 5 bases from V and 5 bases from J, with 9 bases between.

The chain recombines TRBV27 with TRBJ1-3, with D uncertain. The CDR3 is 14 amino acids. CDR1 is MNHEY and CDR2 is SMNVEV in the germline V gene (reference sequence). V lost 4 bases and J 3 bases, leaving 10 bases between the germline ends. Here the CDR3 DNA reads TGTGCCAGCAGTTCGGTAGGGATTGGAAACACCATATATTTT. This codes for CASSSVGIGNTIYF.

This clone was counted once. V and J are TRBV4-1 and TRBJ1-1, with 9 bases that match TRBD1. The CDR3 extends over 18 amino acids. The V segment lost 1 base and the J segment 1 base; nucleotides outside the gene matches: 10. From germline, CDR1 is MGHRA and CDR2 YSYEKL. In nucleotides, the CDR3 is TGCGCCAGCAGCCAAGTTACCAGGGACAGGGTTGCGAACACTGAAGCTTTCTTT. This gives the protein CASSQVTRDRVANTEAFF.

The V gene is TRBV7-2, the J gene TRBJ2-1; maybe TRBD2 (5 bases). CDR1 is SGHTA, CDR2 FQGNSA, per germline. The CDR3 runs 18 residues. The V end was cut by 1 base, the J end by 0 bases, with 16 bases between. CDR3 bases: TGTGCCAGCAGCTTAGGAGAGGAGGAGGCAAGCTCCTACAATGAGCAGTTCTTC. Translating gives CASSLGEEEASSYNEQFF. Using reference TRBV7-2 and TRBJ2-1 for the parts outside the CDR3, the full variable domain is GAGVSQSPSNKVTEKGKDVELRCDPISGHTALYWYRQSLGQGLEFLIYFQGNSAPDKSGLPSDRFSAERTGGSVSTLTIQRTQQEDSAVYLCASSLGEEEASSYNEQFFGPGTRLTVL.

V usage is TRBV9 and J usage is TRBJ1-2; possibly TRBD1 for D (5 bases). Trimming took 0 bases from V and 6 from J, leaving 18 bases between them. CDR1 is SGDLS, CDR2 YYNGEE, per germline. This CDR3 is 16 amino acids long. CDR3 region: CASSVELDPGLDGYTF. The CDR3 DNA is TGTGCCAGCAGCGTAGAGCTTGATCCGGGACTTGATGGCTACACCTTC.

This clone was picked up one time. This sequence joins TRBV5-6 and TRBJ1-1, with D perhaps matching TRBD1 (5 bases). Germline V gives CDR1 SGHDT, CDR2 YYEEEE. Trimming pared 3 bases from V and 4 bases from J, leaving 19 bases between. CDR3 length: 16 residues. The CDR3 DNA reads as TGTGCCAGCAGCTACCCCCCAGGGCAAAGAGGCACTGAAGCTTTCTTT. Protein: CASSYPPGQRGTEAFF.

Comments on this clone: A read error may produce the germline difference seen at one junction end. This chain joins TRBV7-7 and TRBJ2-5, with 7 positions matching TRBD1. CDR1 and CDR2 (germline): SSHAT, FNYEAQ (reference sequence). The CDR3 has 15 residues. The CDR3 DNA reads as TGTGCTAGCAGCTTCCGCTGGACAGGTCCAGAGACCCAGTACTTC. It encodes CASSFRWTGPETQYF.

Comments on this clone: Other DNA variants within this sample encode the same CDR3. This CDR3 reads CASSPSSYEQYF. CDR3 coding DNA: TGTGCCAGCAGTCCGAGCTCCTACGAGCAGTACTTC. The chain combines TRBV12-3 or TRBV12-4 with TRBJ2-7; D not resolved. Trimming removed 5 bases at V and 0 bases at J, with 5 bases between. This CDR3 region has 12 residues.

The genes are TRBV2 and TRBJ1-1; D remains ambiguous. V lost 4 bases to trimming and J lost 8 bases, with 26 bases between them. The CDR3 totals 17 residues. Germline CDR1 SNHLY, CDR2 FYNNEI. The CDR3 DNA sequence: TGTGCCAGCAGTGTAAACGAAGGGTGGCGAAGAAAGGCAGAAGCTTTCTTT. Protein product: CASSVNEGWRRKAEAFF.

V gene TRBV4-2 combines with J gene TRBJ2-1; weak D call: TRBD1 (6 bases). Germline lookup yields CDR1 LGHNA and CDR2 YNFKEQ. This CDR3 contains 17 residues. With 4 bases removed from V and 5 bases from J, the gap between germline ends came to 21 bases. The CDR3 loop reads CASSREGWGRGDNEQFF. The DNA of the CDR3 is TGTGCCAGCAGCCGAGAGGGCTGGGGCAGGGGCGACAATGAGCAGTTCTTC.

The rearrangement joins TRBV12-5 to TRBJ2-2; no definite D call. In germline, CDR1 is LGHNT, CDR2 FRNRAP. V was pared by 0 bases and J by 3 bases, with 8 bases between. The CDR3 runs to 15 residues. The CDR3 loop reads CASGLVGRDTGELFF. The CDR3 DNA reads TGTGCTAGTGGTTTGGTTGGACGTGACACCGGGGAGCTGTTTTTT.

The table lists this clone with a few counts. V usage is TRBV4-3 and J usage is TRBJ2-7; D may match TRBD1 or TRBD2 (6 bases each). The CDR3 is 14 amino acids. Trimming cost V 1 base and J 3 bases, with 10 bases left between them. Germline V gives CDR1 LGHNA, CDR2 YSLEER. The CDR3 bases are TGCGCCAGCAGCCAAGTCGGGGGCTTCTACGAGCAGTACTTC. As protein: CASSQVGGFYEQYF.

J is TRBJ1-2 and V is TRBV29-1, with 9 bases fitting TRBD1. V dropped 3 bases and J dropped 7; count of bases not matched to a gene: 6. Germline V gene data show CDR1 as SQVTM and CDR2 as ANQGSEA. This CDR3 spans 13 amino acids. CDR3 sequence reads: CSVDLQGQGGYTF. CDR3 DNA: TGCAGCGTTGACCTACAGGGACAGGGTGGCTACACCTTC.

V gene TRBV6-6 combines with J gene TRBJ1-5; perhaps TRBD1 as D (5 bases). V was clipped by 6 bases and J by 4 bases, with 16 bases between them. The CDR3 loop spans 15 amino acids. Germline CDR1 reads MNHNY; CDR2 reads SVGAGI (reference sequence). Written as DNA, the CDR3 is TGTGCCAGCAGGGGGCGGACTGGAGGGAATCAGCCCCAGCATTTT. It codes for CASRGRTGGNQPQHF.